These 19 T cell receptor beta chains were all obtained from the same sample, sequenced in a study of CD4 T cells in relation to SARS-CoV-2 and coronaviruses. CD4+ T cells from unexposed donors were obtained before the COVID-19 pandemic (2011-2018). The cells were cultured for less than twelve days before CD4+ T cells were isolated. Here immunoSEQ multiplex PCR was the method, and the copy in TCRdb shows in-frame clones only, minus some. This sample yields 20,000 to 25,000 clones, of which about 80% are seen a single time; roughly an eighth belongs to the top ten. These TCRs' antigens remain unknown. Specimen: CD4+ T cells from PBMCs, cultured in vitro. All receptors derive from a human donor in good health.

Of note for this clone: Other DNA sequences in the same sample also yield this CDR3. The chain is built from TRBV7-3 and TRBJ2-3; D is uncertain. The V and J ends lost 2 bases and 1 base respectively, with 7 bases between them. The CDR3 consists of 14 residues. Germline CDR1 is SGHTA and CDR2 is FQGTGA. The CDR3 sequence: CASSLSQGTDTQYF. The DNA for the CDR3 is TGTGCCAGCAGCTTATCCCAGGGCACAGATACGCAGTATTTT.

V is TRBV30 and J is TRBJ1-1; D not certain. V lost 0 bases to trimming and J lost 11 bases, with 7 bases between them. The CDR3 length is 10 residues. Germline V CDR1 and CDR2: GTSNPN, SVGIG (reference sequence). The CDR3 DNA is TGTGCCTGGAGTGTAACGAGCGCTTTCTTT. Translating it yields CAWSVTSAFF.

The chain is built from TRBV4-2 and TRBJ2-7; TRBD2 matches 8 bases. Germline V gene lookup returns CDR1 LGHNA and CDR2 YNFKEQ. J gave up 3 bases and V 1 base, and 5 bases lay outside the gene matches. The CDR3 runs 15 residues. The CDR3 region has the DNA TGTGCCAGCAGCCAAGTATTTACTAGCGGCTACGAGCAGTACTTC. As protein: CASSQVFTSGYEQYF.

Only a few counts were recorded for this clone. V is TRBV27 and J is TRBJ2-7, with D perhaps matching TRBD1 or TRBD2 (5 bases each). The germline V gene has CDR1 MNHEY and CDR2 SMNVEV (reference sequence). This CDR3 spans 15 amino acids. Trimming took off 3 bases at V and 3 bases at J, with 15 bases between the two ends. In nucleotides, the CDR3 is TGTGCCAGCAGTTTCGGGACCAACCAACTCTACGAGCAGTACTTC. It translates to CASSFGTNQLYEQYF.

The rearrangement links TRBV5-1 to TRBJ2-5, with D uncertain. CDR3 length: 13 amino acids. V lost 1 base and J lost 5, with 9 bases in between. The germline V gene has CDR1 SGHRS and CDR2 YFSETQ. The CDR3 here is CASSLQAGETQYF. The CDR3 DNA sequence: TGCGCCAGCAGCTTGCAAGCTGGGGAGACCCAGTACTTC.

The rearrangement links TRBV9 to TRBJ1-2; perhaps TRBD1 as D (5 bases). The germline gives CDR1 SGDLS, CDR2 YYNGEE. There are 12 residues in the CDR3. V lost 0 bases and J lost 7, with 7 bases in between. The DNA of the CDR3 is TGTGCCAGCAGCGTAGCCGGGGGTGGCTACACCTTC. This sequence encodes CASSVAGGGYTF. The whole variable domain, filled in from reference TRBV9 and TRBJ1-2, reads DSGVTQTPKHLITATGQRVTLRCSPRSGDLSVYWYQQSLDQGLQFLIQYYNGEERAKGNILERFSAQQFPDLHSELNLSSLELGDSALYFCASSVAGGGYTFGSGTRLTVV.

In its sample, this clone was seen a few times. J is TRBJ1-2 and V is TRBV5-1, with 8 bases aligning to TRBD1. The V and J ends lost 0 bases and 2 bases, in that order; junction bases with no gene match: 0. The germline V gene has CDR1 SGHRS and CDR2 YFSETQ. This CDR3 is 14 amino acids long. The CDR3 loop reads CASSLGQGNYGYTF. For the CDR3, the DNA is TGCGCCAGCAGCTTGGGACAGGGGAACTATGGCTACACCTTC.

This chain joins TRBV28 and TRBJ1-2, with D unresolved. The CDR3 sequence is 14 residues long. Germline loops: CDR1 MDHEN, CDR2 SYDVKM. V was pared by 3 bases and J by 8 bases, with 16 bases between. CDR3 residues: CASSLPGESSGYTF. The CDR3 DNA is TGTGCCAGCAGTTTGCCAGGAGAGTCTTCCGGCTACACCTTC.

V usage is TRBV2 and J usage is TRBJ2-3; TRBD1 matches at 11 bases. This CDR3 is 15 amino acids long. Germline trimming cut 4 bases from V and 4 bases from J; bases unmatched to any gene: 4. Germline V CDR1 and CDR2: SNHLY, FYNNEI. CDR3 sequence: CASSAGTGGADTQYF. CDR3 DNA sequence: TGTGCCAGCAGTGCCGGGACAGGGGGAGCAGATACGCAGTATTTT.

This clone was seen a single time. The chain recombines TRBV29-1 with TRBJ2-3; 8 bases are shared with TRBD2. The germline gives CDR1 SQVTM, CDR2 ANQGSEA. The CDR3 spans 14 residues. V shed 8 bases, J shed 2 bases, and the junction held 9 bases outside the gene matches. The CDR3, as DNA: TGCAGCCCTTGGAGCGGGAGAGCCACAGATACGCAGTATTTT. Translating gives CSPWSGRATDTQYF.

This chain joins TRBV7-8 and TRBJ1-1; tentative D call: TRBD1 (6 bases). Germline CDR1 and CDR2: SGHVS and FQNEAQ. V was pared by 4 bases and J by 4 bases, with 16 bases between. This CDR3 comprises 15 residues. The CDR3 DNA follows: TGTGCCAGCAGCTCTATCACAGGGCACGTCACTGAAGCTTTCTTT. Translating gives CASSSITGHVTEAFF.

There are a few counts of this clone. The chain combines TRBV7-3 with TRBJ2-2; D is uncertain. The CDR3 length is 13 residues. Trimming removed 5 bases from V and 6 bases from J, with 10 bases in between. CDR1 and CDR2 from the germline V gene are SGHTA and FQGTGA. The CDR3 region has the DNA TGTGCCAGCAGCCCCGGGTCTTCCGGGGAGCTGTTTTTT. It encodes CASSPGSSGELFF. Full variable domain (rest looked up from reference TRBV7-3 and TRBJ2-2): GAGVSQTPSNKVTEKGKYVELRCDPISGHTALYWYRQSLGQGPEFLIYFQGTGAADDSGLPNDRFFAVRPEGSVSTLKIQRTERGDSAVYLCASSPGSSGELFFGEGSRLTVL.

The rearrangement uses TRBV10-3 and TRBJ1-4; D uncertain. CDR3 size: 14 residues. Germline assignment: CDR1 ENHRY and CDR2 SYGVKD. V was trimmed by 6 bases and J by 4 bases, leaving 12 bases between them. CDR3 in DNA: TGTGCCATCAGCACCGGCGTGGGTAATGAAAAACTGTTTTTT. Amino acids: CAISTGVGNEKLFF.

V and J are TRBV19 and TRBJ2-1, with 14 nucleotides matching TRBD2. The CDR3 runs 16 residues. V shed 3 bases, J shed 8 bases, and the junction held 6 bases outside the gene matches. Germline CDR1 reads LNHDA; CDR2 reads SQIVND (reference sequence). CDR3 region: CASSISGTSGSDEQFF. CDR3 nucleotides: TGTGCCAGTAGTATTAGCGGGACTAGCGGGAGCGATGAGCAGTTCTTC.

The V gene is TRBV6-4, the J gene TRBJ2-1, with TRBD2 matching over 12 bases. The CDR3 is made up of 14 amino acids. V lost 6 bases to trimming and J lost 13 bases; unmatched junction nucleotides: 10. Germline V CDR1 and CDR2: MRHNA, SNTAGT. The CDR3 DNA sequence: TGTGCCAGCAGCGAGGGGGGGACTAGCGGGTTCCAGTTCTTC. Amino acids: CASSEGGTSGFQFF.

This CDR3 is CASSIDFRTRGYTF. CDR3 sequence (DNA): TGTGCCAGTAGTATAGATTTCCGGACGCGGGGCTACACCTTC. V usage is TRBV19 and J usage is TRBJ1-2; the D is unclear. Germline V gene sequence: CDR1 LNHDA, CDR2 SQIVND (reference sequence). The CDR3 covers 14 residues. V was trimmed by 0 bases and J by 8 bases, leaving 13 bases between them.

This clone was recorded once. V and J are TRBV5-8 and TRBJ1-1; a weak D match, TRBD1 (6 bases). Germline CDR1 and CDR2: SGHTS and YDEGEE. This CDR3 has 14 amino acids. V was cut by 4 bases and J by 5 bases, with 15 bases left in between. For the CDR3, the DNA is TGTGCCAGCAGCCCCCCGGGGGGGCGAACTGAAGCTTTCTTT. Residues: CASSPPGGRTEAFF. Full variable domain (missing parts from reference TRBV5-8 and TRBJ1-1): EAGVTQSPTHLIKTRGQQATLRCSPISGHTSVYWYQQALGLGLQFLLWYDEGEERNRGNFPPRFSGRQFPNYSSELNVNALELEDSALYLCASSPPGGRTEAFFGQGTRLTVV.

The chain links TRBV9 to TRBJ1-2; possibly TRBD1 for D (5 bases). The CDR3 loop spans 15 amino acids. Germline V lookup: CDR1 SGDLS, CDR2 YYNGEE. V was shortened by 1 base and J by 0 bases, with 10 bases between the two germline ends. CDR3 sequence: CASSVTGESNYGYTF. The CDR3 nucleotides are TGTGCCAGCAGCGTAACAGGAGAGTCTAACTATGGCTACACCTTC.

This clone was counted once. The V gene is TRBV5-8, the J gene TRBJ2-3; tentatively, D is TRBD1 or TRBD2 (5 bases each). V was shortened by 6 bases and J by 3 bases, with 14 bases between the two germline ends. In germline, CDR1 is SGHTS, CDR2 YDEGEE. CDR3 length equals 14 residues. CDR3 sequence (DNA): TGTGCCAGCATCCCGGACTGGGGGACAGATACGCAGTATTTT. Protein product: CASIPDWGTDTQYF.